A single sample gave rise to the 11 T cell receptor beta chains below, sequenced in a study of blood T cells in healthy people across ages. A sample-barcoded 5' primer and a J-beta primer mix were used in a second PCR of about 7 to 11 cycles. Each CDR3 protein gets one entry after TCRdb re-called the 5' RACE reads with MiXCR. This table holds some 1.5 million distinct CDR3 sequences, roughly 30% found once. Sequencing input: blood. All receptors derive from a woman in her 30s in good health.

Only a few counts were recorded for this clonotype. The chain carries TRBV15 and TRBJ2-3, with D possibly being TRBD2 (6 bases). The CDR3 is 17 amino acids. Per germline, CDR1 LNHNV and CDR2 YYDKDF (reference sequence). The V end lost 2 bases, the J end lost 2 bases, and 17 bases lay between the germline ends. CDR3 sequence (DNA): TGTGCCACCAGCAGACTCTCCGGGGGAATTCACACAGATACGCAGTATTTT. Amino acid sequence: CATSRLSGGIHTDTQYF.

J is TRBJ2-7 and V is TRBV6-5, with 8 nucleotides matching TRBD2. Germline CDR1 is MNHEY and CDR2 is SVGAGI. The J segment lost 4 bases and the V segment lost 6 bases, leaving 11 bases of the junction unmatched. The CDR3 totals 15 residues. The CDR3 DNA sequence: TGTGCCAGCAGGACCGGAGCGGGAGAGTATTACGAGCAGTACTTC. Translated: CASRTGAGEYYEQYF.

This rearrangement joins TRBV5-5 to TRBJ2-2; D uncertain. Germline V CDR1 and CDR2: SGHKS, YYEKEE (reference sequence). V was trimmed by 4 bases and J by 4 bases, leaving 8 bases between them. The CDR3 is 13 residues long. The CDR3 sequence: CASSVVITGELFF. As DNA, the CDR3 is TGTGCCAGCAGCGTGGTTATCACCGGGGAGCTGTTTTTT.

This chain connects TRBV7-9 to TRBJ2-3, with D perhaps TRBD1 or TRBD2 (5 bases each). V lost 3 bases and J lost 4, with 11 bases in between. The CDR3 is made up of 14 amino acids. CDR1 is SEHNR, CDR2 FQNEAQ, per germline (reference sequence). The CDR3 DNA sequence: TGTGCCAGCAGCTTTGGGACGAGGTCAGATACGCAGTATTTT. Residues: CASSFGTRSDTQYF.

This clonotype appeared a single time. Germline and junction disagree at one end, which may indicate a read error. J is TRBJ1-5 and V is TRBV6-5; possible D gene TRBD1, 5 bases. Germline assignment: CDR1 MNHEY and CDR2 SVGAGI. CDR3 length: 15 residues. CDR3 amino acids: CVSSYSRGVNQPQHF. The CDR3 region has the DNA TGTGTCAGCAGTTACTCTCGAGGGGTTAATCAGCCCCAGCATTTT.

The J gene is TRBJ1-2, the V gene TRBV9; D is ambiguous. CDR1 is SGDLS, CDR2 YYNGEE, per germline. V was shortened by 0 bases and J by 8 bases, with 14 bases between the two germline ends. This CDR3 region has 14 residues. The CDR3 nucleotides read TGTGCCAGCAGCGTAGTAGGAGAAGGTGGAGGCTACACCTTC. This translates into CASSVVGEGGGYTF.

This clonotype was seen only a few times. CDR3 coding DNA: TGTGCCAGCAGTTTAGAGGGGGCGCCGAACACTGAAGCTTTCTTT. Protein product: CASSLEGAPNTEAFF. This rearrangement joins TRBV12-3 or TRBV12-4 to TRBJ1-1; TRBD1 matches 7 bases. V was clipped by 1 base and J by 1 base; unmatched bases: 3. The CDR3 length is 15 residues.

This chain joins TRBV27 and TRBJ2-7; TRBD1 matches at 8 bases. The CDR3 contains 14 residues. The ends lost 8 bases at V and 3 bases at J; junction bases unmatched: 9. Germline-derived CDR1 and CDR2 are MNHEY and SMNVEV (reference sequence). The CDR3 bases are TGTGCCAGCGGATACAGGGGGAAGTACTACGAGCAGTACTTC. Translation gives CASGYRGKYYEQYF.

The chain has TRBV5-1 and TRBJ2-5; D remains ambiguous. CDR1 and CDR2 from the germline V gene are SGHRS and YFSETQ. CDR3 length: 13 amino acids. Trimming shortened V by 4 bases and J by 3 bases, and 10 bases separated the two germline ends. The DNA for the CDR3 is TGCGCCAGCAGCCGAGATAAAAAAGAGACCCAGTACTTC. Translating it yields CASSRDKKETQYF.

The DNA of the CDR3 is TGCAGTGCTAGAGAGGACAAAAGCGGGAGCCTCTACAATGAGCAGTTCTTC. As protein: CSAREDKSGSLYNEQFF. The J gene is TRBJ2-1, the V gene TRBV20-1; 8 bases agree with TRBD2. Germline values: CDR1 DFQATT, CDR2 SNEGSKA (reference sequence). The length of the CDR3 is 17 residues. The J segment lost 3 bases and the V segment lost 0 bases, leaving 10 bases of the junction unmatched.

The CDR3 here is CASSQGTGGDTEAFF. In nucleotides, the CDR3 is TGTGCCAGCAGCCAAGGGACAGGGGGGGACACTGAAGCTTTCTTT. The chain is built from TRBV4-2 and TRBJ1-1; 10 bases are shared with TRBD1. The CDR3 runs 15 residues. The V gene end was trimmed by 1 base and the J gene end by 3 bases; junction bases not matched to a gene: 2. In germline, CDR1 is LGHNA, CDR2 YNFKEQ.